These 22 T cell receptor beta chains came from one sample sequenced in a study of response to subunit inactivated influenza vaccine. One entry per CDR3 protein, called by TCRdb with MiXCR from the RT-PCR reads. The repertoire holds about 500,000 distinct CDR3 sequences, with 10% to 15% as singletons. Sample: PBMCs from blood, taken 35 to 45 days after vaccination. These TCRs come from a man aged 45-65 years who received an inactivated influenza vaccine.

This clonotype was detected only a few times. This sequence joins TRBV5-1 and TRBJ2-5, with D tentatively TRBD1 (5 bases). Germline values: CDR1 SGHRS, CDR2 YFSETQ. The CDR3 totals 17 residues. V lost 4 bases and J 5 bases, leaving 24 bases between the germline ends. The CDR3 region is CASSLPISTEGVETQYF. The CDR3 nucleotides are TGCGCCAGCAGCCTCCCTATTTCGACAGAAGGCGTGGAGACCCAGTACTTC.

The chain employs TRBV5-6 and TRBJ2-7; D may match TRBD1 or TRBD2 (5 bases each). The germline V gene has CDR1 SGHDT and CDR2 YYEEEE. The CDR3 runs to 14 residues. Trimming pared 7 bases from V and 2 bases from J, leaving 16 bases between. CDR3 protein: CASLPGPSAYEQYF. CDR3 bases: TGTGCCAGCCTGCCGGGACCCAGCGCCTACGAGCAGTACTTC.

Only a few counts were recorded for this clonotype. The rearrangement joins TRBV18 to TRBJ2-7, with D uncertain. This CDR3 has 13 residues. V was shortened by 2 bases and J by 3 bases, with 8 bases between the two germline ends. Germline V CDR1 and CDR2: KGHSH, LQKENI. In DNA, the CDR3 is TGTGCCAGCTCACCAAGAGCCTTCTACGAGCAGTACTTC. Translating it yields CASSPRAFYEQYF.

The CDR3 spells CASSLDRFSGANVLTF. As DNA, the CDR3 is TGTGCCAGCAGTTTGGACAGGTTCTCTGGGGCCAACGTCCTGACTTTC. The V and J genes are TRBV28 and TRBJ2-6; 7 nucleotides align to TRBD1. The CDR3 runs to 16 residues. The junction had 2 bases not matched to a gene; V was cut back by 3 bases and J by 0 bases. Germline CDR1 MDHEN, CDR2 SYDVKM.

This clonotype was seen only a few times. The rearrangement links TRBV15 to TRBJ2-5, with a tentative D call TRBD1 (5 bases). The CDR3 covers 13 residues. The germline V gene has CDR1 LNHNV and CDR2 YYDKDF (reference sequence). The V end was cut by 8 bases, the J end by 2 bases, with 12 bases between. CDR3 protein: CATRQLRQETQYF. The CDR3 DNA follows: TGTGCCACCCGACAGCTCCGACAAGAGACCCAGTACTTC.

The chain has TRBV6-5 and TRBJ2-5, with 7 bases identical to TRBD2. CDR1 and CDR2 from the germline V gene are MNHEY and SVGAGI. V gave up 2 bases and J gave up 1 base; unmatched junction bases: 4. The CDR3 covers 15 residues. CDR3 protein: CASSYSRLAQETQYF. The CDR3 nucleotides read TGTGCCAGCAGTTACAGTCGACTAGCCCAAGAGACCCAGTACTTC.

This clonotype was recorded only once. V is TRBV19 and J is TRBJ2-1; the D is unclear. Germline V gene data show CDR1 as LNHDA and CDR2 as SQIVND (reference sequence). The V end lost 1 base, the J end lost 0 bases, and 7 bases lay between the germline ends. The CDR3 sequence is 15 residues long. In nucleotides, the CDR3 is TGTGCCAGTAGTATAGCTCCCGACTCCTACAATGAGCAGTTCTTC. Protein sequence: CASSIAPDSYNEQFF.

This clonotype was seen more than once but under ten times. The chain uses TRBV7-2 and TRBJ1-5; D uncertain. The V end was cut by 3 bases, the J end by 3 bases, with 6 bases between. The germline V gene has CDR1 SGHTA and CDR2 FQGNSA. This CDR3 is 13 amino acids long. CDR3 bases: TGTGCCAGCAGCTTCCTTGTCAATCAGCCCCAGCATTTT. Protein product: CASSFLVNQPQHF.

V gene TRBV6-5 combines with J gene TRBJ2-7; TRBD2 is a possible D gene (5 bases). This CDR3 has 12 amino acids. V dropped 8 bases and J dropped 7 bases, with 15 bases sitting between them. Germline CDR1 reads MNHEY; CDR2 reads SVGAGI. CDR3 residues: CASGLASGEQYF. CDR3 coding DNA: TGTGCCAGCGGTCTAGCATCCGGGGAGCAGTACTTC.

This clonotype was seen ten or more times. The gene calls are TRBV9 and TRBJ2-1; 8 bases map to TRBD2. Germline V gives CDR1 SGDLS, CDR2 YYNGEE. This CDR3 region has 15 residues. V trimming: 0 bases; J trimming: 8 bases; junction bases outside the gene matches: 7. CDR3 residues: CASSVGSGGMYEQFF. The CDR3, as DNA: TGTGCCAGCAGCGTAGGAAGCGGGGGTATGTATGAGCAGTTCTTC.

CDR3 in amino acids: CSARAPAYNEQFF. In DNA, the CDR3 is TGCAGTGCTAGAGCTCCGGCATACAATGAGCAGTTCTTC. The gene calls are TRBV20-1 and TRBJ2-1; D unclear. The CDR3 spans 13 residues. The ends were cut back, 1 base at V and 4 bases at J, with 8 bases in the middle. CDR1 is DFQATT, CDR2 SNEGSKA, per germline (reference sequence).

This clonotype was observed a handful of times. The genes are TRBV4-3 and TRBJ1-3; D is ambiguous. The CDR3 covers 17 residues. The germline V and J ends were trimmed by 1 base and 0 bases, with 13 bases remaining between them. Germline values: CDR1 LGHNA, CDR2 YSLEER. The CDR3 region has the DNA TGCGCCAGCAGCCAAGGTTTTCGGGGTCACTCTGGAAACACCATATATTTT. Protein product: CASSQGFRGHSGNTIYF.

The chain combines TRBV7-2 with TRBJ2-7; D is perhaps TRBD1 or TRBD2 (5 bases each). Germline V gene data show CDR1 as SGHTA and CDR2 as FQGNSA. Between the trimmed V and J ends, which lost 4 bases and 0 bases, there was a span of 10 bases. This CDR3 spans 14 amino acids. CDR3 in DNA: TGTGCCAGCAGCTCTACCGGGACCTCCTACGAGCAGTACTTC. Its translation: CASSSTGTSYEQYF.

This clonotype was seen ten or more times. Here the CDR3 reads CATSDWREAVGELFF. For the CDR3, the DNA is TGTGCCACCAGTGATTGGCGGGAGGCCGTCGGGGAGCTGTTTTTT. The chain uses TRBV24-1 and TRBJ2-2; 8 nucleotides match TRBD2. The CDR3 spans 15 residues. From germline, CDR1 is KGHDR and CDR2 SFDVKD. V lost 2 bases to trimming and J lost 7 bases; unmatched junction nucleotides: 5.

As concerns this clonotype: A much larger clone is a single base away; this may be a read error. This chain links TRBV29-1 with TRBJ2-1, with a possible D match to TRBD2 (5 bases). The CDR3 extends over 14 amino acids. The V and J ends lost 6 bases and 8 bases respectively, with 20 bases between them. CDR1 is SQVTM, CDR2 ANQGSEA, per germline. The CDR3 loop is CSVDGLQQVDEQFF. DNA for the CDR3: TGCAGCGTGGACGGACTTCAACAAGTAGATGAGCAGTTCTTC.

The CDR3 DNA sequence: TGTGCCAGCAAGTCTAACTCCTACGAGCAGTACTTC. It translates to CASKSNSYEQYF. The chain employs TRBV6-2 or TRBV6-3 and TRBJ2-7; D gene unclear. V was pared by 7 bases and J by 0 bases, with 7 bases between. The CDR3 runs 12 residues. Germline CDR1 MNHEY, CDR2 SVGEGT.

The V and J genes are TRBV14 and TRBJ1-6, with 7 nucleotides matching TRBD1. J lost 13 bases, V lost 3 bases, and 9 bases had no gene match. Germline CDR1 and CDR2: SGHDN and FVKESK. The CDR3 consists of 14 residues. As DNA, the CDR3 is TGTGCCAGCAGCCACCCGACAGGGACCTCGCCCCTCCACTTT. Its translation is CASSHPTGTSPLHF.

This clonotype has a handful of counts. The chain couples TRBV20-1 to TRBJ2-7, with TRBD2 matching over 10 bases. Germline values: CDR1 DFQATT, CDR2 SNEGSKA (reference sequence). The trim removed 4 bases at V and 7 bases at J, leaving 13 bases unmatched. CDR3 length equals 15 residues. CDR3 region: CSANLLTSGVGEQYF. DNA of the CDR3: TGCAGTGCTAACCTCCTCACTAGCGGGGTTGGTGAGCAGTACTTC.

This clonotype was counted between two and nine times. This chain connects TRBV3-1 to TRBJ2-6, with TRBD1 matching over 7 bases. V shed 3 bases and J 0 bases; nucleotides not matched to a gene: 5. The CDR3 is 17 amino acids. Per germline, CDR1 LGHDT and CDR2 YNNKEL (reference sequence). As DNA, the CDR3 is TGTGCCAGCAGCCATCGGACAGGCCTCTCTGGGGCCAACGTCCTGACTTTC. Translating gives CASSHRTGLSGANVLTF.

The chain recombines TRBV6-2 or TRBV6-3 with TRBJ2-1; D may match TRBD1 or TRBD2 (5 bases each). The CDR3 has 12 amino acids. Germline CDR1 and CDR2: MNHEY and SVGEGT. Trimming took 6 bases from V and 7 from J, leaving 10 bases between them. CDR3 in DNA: TGTGCCAGCAGAGACGGGACGAATGAGCAGTTCTTC. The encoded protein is CASRDGTNEQFF.

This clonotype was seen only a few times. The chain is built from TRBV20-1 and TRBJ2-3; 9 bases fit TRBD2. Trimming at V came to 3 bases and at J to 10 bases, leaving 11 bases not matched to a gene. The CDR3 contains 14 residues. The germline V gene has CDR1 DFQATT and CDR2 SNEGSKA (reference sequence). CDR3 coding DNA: TGCAGTGCTAGGGTGACCAGCGGGGGGAATTCGCAGTATTTT. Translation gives CSARVTSGGNSQYF.

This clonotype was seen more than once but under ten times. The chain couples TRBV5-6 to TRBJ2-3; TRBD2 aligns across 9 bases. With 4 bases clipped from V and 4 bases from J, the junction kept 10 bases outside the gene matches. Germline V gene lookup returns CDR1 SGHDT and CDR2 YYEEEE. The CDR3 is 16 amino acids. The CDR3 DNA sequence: TGTGCCAGCAGCACCATAGCGGGAGTAATAGCAGATACGCAGTATTTT. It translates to CASSTIAGVIADTQYF.